These 29 T cell receptor beta chains were all obtained from the same sample, sequenced in a study of regulatory T cells in long-lasting Graves disease. Time point meaning: persistent/refractory GD, antithyroid drugs over 5 years with positive TRAb. PBMC-extracted RNA yielded the TCR library. Combining iRepertoire HTBI primers with Arm-PCR of CDR3 regions, the authors built TCR beta libraries. TCRdb reanalysed the multiplex PCR reads using MiXCR and keeps one entry per CDR3 protein. The sample lists some 450,000 distinct CDR3 sequences, around a quarter occurring once. This specimen consisted of peripheral blood mononuclear cells (PBMCs), obtained when the disease was refractory, from a patient treated with antithyroid drugs. The receptor source for this set is a female donor with Graves disease.

This clonotype was detected ten times or more. The chain recombines TRBV6-2 or TRBV6-3 with TRBJ2-7, with D perhaps TRBD2 (6 bases). Germline V CDR1 and CDR2: MNHEY, SVGEGT. Trimming removed 4 bases at V and 5 bases at J, with 12 bases between. The CDR3 extends over 13 amino acids. The CDR3 loop reads CASSSGEQDEQYF. CDR3 DNA: TGTGCCAGCAGTTCGGGAGAACAGGACGAGCAGTACTTC.

The rearrangement links TRBV5-1 to TRBJ2-4; 10 bases are a match to TRBD2. CDR1 is SGHRS and CDR2 is YFSETQ in the germline V gene. This CDR3 spans 19 amino acids. V dropped 1 base and J dropped 6; count of bases not matched to a gene: 16. In DNA form, the CDR3 reads TGCGCCAGCAGCTTGAGGCCTAGCGGGAGTCTCCCTGTTGTAAACATTCAGTACTTC. It codes for CASSLRPSGSLPVVNIQYF.

This clonotype was seen at least ten times. The rearrangement links TRBV11-2 to TRBJ1-2, with 7 nucleotides matching TRBD1. The V segment lost 6 bases and the J segment 2 bases; nucleotides outside the gene matches: 6. CDR1 SGHAT and CDR2 FQNNGV come from the germline V gene. The length of the CDR3 is 14 residues. This chain's CDR3 is CASRGRGKNYGYTF. In DNA, the CDR3 is TGTGCCAGCAGGGGCAGGGGGAAGAACTATGGCTACACCTTC. Drawing the rest from reference TRBV11-2 and TRBJ1-2, the complete variable domain is EAGVAQSPRYKIIEKRQSVAFWCNPISGHATLYWYQQILGQGPKLLIQFQNNGVVDDSQLPKDRFSAERLKGVDSTLKIQPAKLEDSAVYLCASRGRGKNYGYTFGSGTRLTVV.

The V gene is TRBV5-1, the J gene TRBJ1-1; D might be TRBD1 (5 bases). The CDR3 consists of 17 residues. Trimming left V 0 bases short and J 1 base short, with 16 bases between. The germline gives CDR1 SGHRS, CDR2 YFSETQ. In nucleotides, the CDR3 is TGCGCCAGCAGCTTGGATTTCCAGGGCCTAGAGAACACTGAAGCTTTCTTT. Amino acid sequence: CASSLDFQGLENTEAFF.

The table lists this clonotype with a few counts. This chain connects TRBV19 to TRBJ1-1; D is unresolved. CDR3 length: 14 residues. Deletions cut 2 bases from V and 5 bases from J, with 12 bases between. Germline V gives CDR1 LNHDA, CDR2 SQIVND (reference sequence). The CDR3 bases are TGTGCCAGTAGTATAAACGGGGTGGCAACTGAAGCTTTCTTT. Amino acid sequence: CASSINGVATEAFF.

This clonotype was counted once. The genes are TRBV12-3 or TRBV12-4 and TRBJ1-1; D gene unclear. The CDR3 covers 14 residues. V lost 6 bases and J 6 bases, leaving 17 bases between the germline ends. The CDR3 DNA sequence: TGTGCCAGCAGCCCCCCCAAAGGGCCCTCTGAAGCTTTCTTT. Its protein is CASSPPKGPSEAFF.

This chain uses TRBV7-6 with TRBJ2-2, with 8 bases identical to TRBD2. CDR3 length equals 15 residues. V shed 8 bases, J shed 7 bases, and the junction held 12 bases outside the gene matches. Germline V gene data show CDR1 as SGHVS and CDR2 as FNYEAQ. Here the CDR3 reads CASALREGLVGELFF. As DNA, the CDR3 is TGTGCCAGCGCCTTACGGGAGGGCCTAGTCGGGGAGCTGTTTTTT.

This clonotype appeared a few times. The chain recombines TRBV2 with TRBJ2-5; 11 bases are shared with TRBD2. The J call may be in error: the DNA end matches TRBJ2-1 better. From germline, CDR1 is SNHLY and CDR2 FYNNEI. There are 16 residues in the CDR3. The CDR3 DNA is TGTGCCAGCAGCGAACTAGCGGGAGAGGTCGACAATGAGCAGTTCTTC. Translation gives CASSELAGEVDNEQFF.

As DNA, the CDR3 is TGCAGCGTTAAACCAGACAGGAAAACTAATGAAAAACTGTTTTTT. Protein product: CSVKPDRKTNEKLFF. The chain joins TRBV29-1 to TRBJ1-4; tentative D call: TRBD1 (6 bases). The CDR3 sequence is 15 residues long. Deletions cut 5 bases from V and 1 base from J, with 14 bases between. Germline V gene sequence: CDR1 SQVTM, CDR2 ANQGSEA. Filled out from reference TRBV29-1 and TRBJ1-4, the complete variable domain reads SAVISQKPSRDICQRGTSLTIQCQVDSQVTMMFWYRQQPGQSLTLIATANQGSEATYESGFVIDKFPISRPNLTFSTLTVSNMSPEDSSIYLCSVKPDRKTNEKLFFGSGTQLSVL.

This clonotype was observed at least ten times. The CDR3 region has the DNA TGCAGTCCCCTGGATAGCGGGACCTCTGAGCAGTACTTC. This encodes CSPLDSGTSEQYF. The rearrangement uses TRBV20-1 and TRBJ2-7; 8 bases are a match to TRBD2. CDR3 length: 13 residues. Germline V gene lookup returns CDR1 DFQATT and CDR2 SNEGSKA (reference sequence). The V segment lost 8 bases and the J segment 7 bases; nucleotides outside the gene matches: 13.

In its sample, this clonotype was seen once. The V gene is TRBV27, the J gene TRBJ2-5, with 7 bases identical to TRBD1. This CDR3 has 13 amino acids. V gave up 6 bases and J gave up 6 bases; unmatched junction bases: 7. The V gene's germline CDR1 is MNHEY and CDR2 SMNVEV (reference sequence). Here the CDR3 reads CASRTGSVKTQYF. The CDR3 coding sequence is TGTGCCAGCAGGACAGGGTCGGTAAAGACCCAGTACTTC.

This clonotype occurred once. The chain carries TRBV29-1 and TRBJ2-7; D might be TRBD2 (5 bases). V was pared by 4 bases and J by 0 bases, with 16 bases between. CDR3 length: 15 amino acids. Germline V gene data show CDR1 as SQVTM and CDR2 as ANQGSEA. The CDR3 is CSVGEPFLSSYEQYF. CDR3 bases: TGCAGCGTTGGGGAGCCTTTCCTGAGCTCCTACGAGCAGTACTTC.

The sample holds a few counts of this clonotype. The chain recombines TRBV12-3 or TRBV12-4 with TRBJ1-3, with D hard to call. Trimming stripped 5 bases from V and 4 bases from J, with 15 bases between. The CDR3 is 15 amino acids. CDR3 region: CASSHDRSNGNTIYF. The CDR3 nucleotides are TGTGCCAGCAGTCACGATCGCTCAAACGGAAACACCATATATTTT.

This clonotype appeared a few times. The chain is built from TRBV12-3 or TRBV12-4 and TRBJ1-5, with D unresolved. With 3 bases removed from V and 3 bases from J, the gap between germline ends came to 12 bases. This CDR3 region has 15 residues. The CDR3 DNA sequence: TGTGCCAGCAGTTTGGGCAGCAGTCTCAATCAGCCCCAGCATTTT. This encodes CASSLGSSLNQPQHF.

The chain uses TRBV7-9 and TRBJ2-2; tentatively, D is TRBD1 (6 bases). The ends were cut back, 2 bases at V and 4 bases at J, with 11 bases in the middle. Per the germline V gene, CDR1 is SEHNR and CDR2 is FQNEAQ (reference sequence). The CDR3 runs 15 residues. CDR3 coding DNA: TGTGCCAGCAGCTTAAGGACAGAGACCACCGGGGAGCTGTTTTTT. This sequence encodes CASSLRTETTGELFF.

The chain uses TRBV7-9 and TRBJ1-1; 8 nucleotides agree with TRBD1. This CDR3 is built from 17 residues. Germline lookup yields CDR1 SEHNR and CDR2 FQNEAQ (reference sequence). Trimming cost V 0 bases and J 1 base; bases outside gene matches: 7. The CDR3 region is CASSLATVDRGNTEAFF. The CDR3 nucleotides read TGTGCCAGCAGCTTAGCGACCGTCGACAGGGGGAACACTGAAGCTTTCTTT.

This clonotype was counted between two and nine times. The chain couples TRBV6-2 or TRBV6-3 to TRBJ2-2, with TRBD2 as a possible D gene (6 bases). Trimming left V 6 bases short and J 4 bases short, with 15 bases between. This CDR3 contains 15 residues. Germline loops: CDR1 MNHEY, CDR2 SVGEGT. DNA for the CDR3: TGTGCCAGCAGCCAGGGACTCCTGGGCACCGGGGAGCTGTTTTTT. It translates to CASSQGLLGTGELFF.

This clonotype has a count of ten or more. The gene calls are TRBV2 and TRBJ1-1; no firm D call. The V end was cut by 5 bases, the J end by 4 bases, with 14 bases between. CDR1 and CDR2 (germline): SNHLY, FYNNEI. CDR3 size: 14 residues. CDR3 sequence reads: CASSSGRVITEAFF. In nucleotides, the CDR3 is TGTGCCAGCAGTAGTGGACGGGTTATCACTGAAGCTTTCTTT.

On this clonotype itself: An end of the junction does not agree with germline; a read error may underlie this. This chain connects TRBV20-1 to TRBJ1-5, with D tentatively TRBD1 (6 bases). The CDR3 covers 12 residues. Germline V gene data show CDR1 as DFQATT and CDR2 as SNEGSKA (reference sequence). The CDR3 DNA follows: TGCAGTGAACAGGGACTACGCCAGCCCCAGCGTTTT. Translated: CSEQGLRQPQRF.

In this sample, this clonotype turned up many times. This chain links TRBV2 with TRBJ1-1; 7 bases match TRBD1. The germline V gene has CDR1 SNHLY and CDR2 FYNNEI. The length of the CDR3 is 13 residues. Unmatched junction bases numbered 9, after V lost 8 bases and J lost 6 bases. This CDR3 reads CASSPRDRAEAFF. The CDR3 nucleotides are TGTGCCAGCTCCCCGAGGGACAGAGCTGAAGCTTTCTTT. Using reference TRBV2 and TRBJ1-1 for the parts outside the CDR3, the full variable domain is EPEVTQTPSHQVTQMGQEVILRCVPISNHLYFYWYRQILGQKVEFLVSFYNNEISEKSEIFDDQFSVERPDGSNFTLKIRSTKLEDSAMYFCASSPRDRAEAFFGQGTRLTVV.

This clonotype was found many times. This chain's CDR3 is CSVAGGSYGYTF. CDR3 bases: TGCAGCGTCGCCGGGGGCAGCTATGGCTACACCTTC. V is TRBV29-1 and J is TRBJ1-2, with D maybe TRBD1 (6 bases). Between the trimmed V and J ends, which lost 6 bases and 4 bases, there was a span of 12 bases. Germline V gene sequence: CDR1 SQVTM, CDR2 ANQGSEA. This CDR3 has 12 residues.

There are a few counts of this clonotype. The chain has TRBV19 and TRBJ1-3, with a weak D call TRBD1 (5 bases). Germline V CDR1 and CDR2: LNHDA, SQIVND (reference sequence). V lost 10 bases, J lost 0 bases, and 13 bases lay in between. This CDR3 contains 14 residues. The CDR3 spells CATAMGLSGNTIYF. In DNA form, the CDR3 reads TGTGCCACCGCTATGGGGCTCTCTGGAAACACCATATATTTT.

This clonotype turned up a few times. V is TRBV3-1 and J is TRBJ2-7; a possible D gene is TRBD2 (6 bases). Per the germline V gene, CDR1 is LGHDT and CDR2 is YNNKEL (reference sequence). CDR3 size: 15 residues. Trimming removed 3 bases from V and 1 base from J, with 13 bases in between. CDR3 in DNA: TGTGCCAGCAGCCACACTAGCACTGGGTCCTACGAGCAGTACTTC. Protein: CASSHTSTGSYEQYF.

This clonotype has ten or more counts. V and J are TRBV7-8 and TRBJ1-1; D remains unclear. The length of the CDR3 is 15 residues. Trimming cost V 3 bases and J 1 base, with 12 bases left between them. The germline V gene encodes CDR1 SGHVS and CDR2 FQNEAQ. CDR3 sequence (DNA): TGTGCCAGCAGCTTTAGGGAGGCCCGGAACACTGAAGCTTTCTTT. Translating it yields CASSFREARNTEAFF.

This clonotype was picked up a small number of times. The genes are TRBV9 and TRBJ2-5, with 8 nucleotides matching TRBD2. The germline gives CDR1 SGDLS, CDR2 YYNGEE. The ends lost 4 bases at V and 2 bases at J; junction bases unmatched: 13. CDR3 size: 17 residues. DNA of the CDR3: TGTGCCAGCAGCCCCCCCCTGAACGGGAGGGAACAAGAGACCCAGTACTTC. As protein: CASSPPLNGREQETQYF.

A few counts support this clonotype. The V call is TRBV19, the J call TRBJ2-7; 8 positions agree with TRBD1. This CDR3 comprises 14 residues. Per the germline V gene, CDR1 is LNHDA and CDR2 is SQIVND (reference sequence). V lost 2 bases, J lost 2 bases, and 2 bases stayed unmatched. CDR3 residues: CASSINRGTYEQYF. The CDR3 nucleotides are TGTGCCAGTAGTATAAACAGGGGGACCTACGAGCAGTACTTC.

This clonotype was seen at least ten times. This rearrangement joins TRBV10-3 to TRBJ1-6, with D perhaps matching TRBD1 (6 bases). The V gene's germline CDR1 is ENHRY and CDR2 SYGVKD. This CDR3 has 15 residues. V was shortened by 7 bases and J by 6 bases, with 16 bases between the two germline ends. CDR3 residues: CAIKGVGAGNSPLHF. The CDR3, as DNA: TGTGCCATCAAGGGGGTAGGGGCTGGTAATTCACCCCTCCACTTT.

The chain joins TRBV7-8 to TRBJ2-4; D possibly uses TRBD1 or TRBD2 (5 bases each). The V gene lost 1 base and the J gene lost 1 base, with 14 bases spanning the gap. Germline CDR1 and CDR2: SGHVS and FQNEAQ. The CDR3 runs 17 residues. In nucleotides, the CDR3 is TGTGCCAGCAGCTTAGATGGGGGAAGGGTGGCCAAAAACATTCAGTACTTC. It encodes CASSLDGGRVAKNIQYF. The full variable domain, its missing parts supplied by reference TRBV7-8 and TRBJ2-4, is GAGVSQSPRYKVAKRGQDVALRCDPISGHVSLFWYQQALGQGPEFLTYFQNEAQLDKSGLPSDRFFAERPEGSVSTLKIQRTQQEDSAVYLCASSLDGGRVAKNIQYFGAGTRLSVL.

This clonotype was detected a few times. CDR3 sequence reads: CSARTGTYYGYTF. In DNA form, the CDR3 reads TGCAGCGCCCGGACAGGGACGTACTATGGCTACACCTTC. The rearrangement uses TRBV29-1 and TRBJ1-2; TRBD1 matches 8 bases. V was clipped by 7 bases and J by 3 bases; unmatched bases: 7. Germline assignment: CDR1 SQVTM and CDR2 ANQGSEA. The CDR3 is made up of 13 amino acids.